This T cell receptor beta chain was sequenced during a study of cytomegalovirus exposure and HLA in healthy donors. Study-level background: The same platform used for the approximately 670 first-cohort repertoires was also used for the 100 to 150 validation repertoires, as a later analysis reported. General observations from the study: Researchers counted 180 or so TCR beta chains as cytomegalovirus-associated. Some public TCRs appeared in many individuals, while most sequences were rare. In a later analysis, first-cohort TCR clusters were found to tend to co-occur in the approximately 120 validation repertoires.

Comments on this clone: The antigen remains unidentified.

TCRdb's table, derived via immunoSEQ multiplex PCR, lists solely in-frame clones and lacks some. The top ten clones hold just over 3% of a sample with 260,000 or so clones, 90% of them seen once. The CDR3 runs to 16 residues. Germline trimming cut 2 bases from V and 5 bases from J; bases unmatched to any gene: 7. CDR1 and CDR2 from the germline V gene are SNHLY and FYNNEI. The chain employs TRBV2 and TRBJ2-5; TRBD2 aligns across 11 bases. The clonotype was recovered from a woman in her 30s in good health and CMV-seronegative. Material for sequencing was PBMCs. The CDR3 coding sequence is TGTGCCAGCAGTGAATACACCCCTAGCGGGAGGGAGACCCAGTACTTC. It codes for CASSEYTPSGRETQYF.